These 29 T cell receptor beta chains came from one sample sequenced in a study of T cells after yellow fever vaccination. TCRdb re-called the 5' RACE reads with MiXCR, one entry per CDR3 protein. This sample has 250,000 to 400,000 distinct CDR3 sequences, with around 4.3% found just once. The sequencing here drew on PBMCs, taken 15 days after the yellow fever booster vaccination. These receptor sequences come from a man between 18 and 29 years old who received the YFV17D yellow fever vaccine.

This clonotype was picked up many times. The CDR3 reads CASSSDTQETQYF. DNA for the CDR3: TGCGCCAGCAGCTCGGACACCCAAGAGACCCAGTACTTC. The rearrangement uses TRBV5-1 and TRBJ2-5, with D tentatively TRBD1 (5 bases). CDR1 is SGHRS and CDR2 is YFSETQ in the germline V gene. This CDR3 has 13 residues. The ends were cut back, 3 bases at V and 1 base at J, with 7 bases in the middle.

This clonotype has ten or more counts. J is TRBJ2-7 and V is TRBV15; a possible D gene is TRBD2 (5 bases). Between the trimmed V and J ends, which lost 2 bases and 4 bases, there was a span of 18 bases. CDR1 and CDR2 from the germline V gene are LNHNV and YYDKDF (reference sequence). The CDR3 has 16 residues. Here the CDR3 DNA reads TGTGCCACCAGCAGAATACCCCTCGGAGGAAGGTACGAGCAGTACGTC. This translates into CATSRIPLGGRYEQYV.

This clonotype was seen many times. J is TRBJ2-3 and V is TRBV6-5; 11 bases match TRBD2. This CDR3 has 15 amino acids. Germline V gene sequence: CDR1 MNHEY, CDR2 SVGAGI. The J segment lost 3 bases and the V segment lost 6 bases, leaving 5 bases of the junction unmatched. This CDR3 reads CASRDSGGATDTQYF. The CDR3 nucleotides are TGTGCCAGCAGGGATAGCGGGGGGGCGACAGATACGCAGTATTTT.

This clonotype was picked up many times. The genes are TRBV6-5 and TRBJ1-4; possible D gene TRBD1, 5 bases. With 6 bases removed from V and 8 bases from J, the gap between germline ends came to 16 bases. Germline CDR1 and CDR2: MNHEY and SVGAGI. CDR3 size: 14 residues. CDR3: CASRADSSVEKLFF. The CDR3 region has the DNA TGTGCCAGCAGAGCCGACAGTTCTGTAGAAAAACTGTTTTTT.

This clonotype was detected many times. This sequence joins TRBV20-1 and TRBJ1-1; no firm D call. This CDR3 is built from 14 residues. Between the trimmed V and J ends, which lost 5 bases and 0 bases, there was a span of 13 bases. In germline, CDR1 is DFQATT, CDR2 SNEGSKA (reference sequence). CDR3 sequence reads: CSAADGSMNTEAFF. The CDR3 nucleotides are TGCAGTGCTGCGGACGGTAGCATGAACACTGAAGCTTTCTTT.

The rearrangement links TRBV7-9 to TRBJ2-3; 8 nucleotides match TRBD2. The CDR3 extends over 14 amino acids. The V and J ends lost 3 bases and 6 bases, in that order; junction bases with no gene match: 5. Germline V gives CDR1 SEHNR, CDR2 FQNEAQ (reference sequence). The CDR3 nucleotides are TGTGCCAGCAGCTTCAAGCGGGAGAGGGATACGCAGTATTTT. Protein sequence: CASSFKRERDTQYF.

This clonotype showed up many times. This rearrangement joins TRBV20-1 to TRBJ1-2, with a weak D call TRBD1 (5 bases). Per germline, CDR1 DFQATT and CDR2 SNEGSKA (reference sequence). The V end lost 0 bases, the J end lost 2 bases, and 7 bases lay between the germline ends. The CDR3 extends over 13 amino acids. The CDR3 region is CSARDGANYGYTF. The CDR3 DNA sequence: TGCAGTGCTAGAGATGGGGCCAACTATGGCTACACCTTC.

This clonotype has a handful of counts. The chain links TRBV2 to TRBJ2-5; D possibly uses TRBD1 or TRBD2 (6 bases each). Trimming cost V 6 bases and J 5 bases, with 22 bases left between them. Looked up from germline, CDR1 is SNHLY and CDR2 is FYNNEI. There are 16 residues in the CDR3. This CDR3 reads CASRDPARGRRETQYF. In DNA form, the CDR3 reads TGTGCCAGCAGGGACCCCGCCCGGGGGCGCCGGGAGACCCAGTACTTC.

This clonotype was observed at least ten times. The chain uses TRBV5-5 and TRBJ1-3, with D perhaps TRBD1 (6 bases). This CDR3 comprises 17 residues. Trimming stripped 1 base from V and 0 bases from J, with 14 bases between. In germline, CDR1 is SGHKS, CDR2 YYEKEE (reference sequence). CDR3 amino acids: CASSLLATGISGNTIYF. CDR3 DNA: TGTGCCAGCAGCTTGCTCGCGACAGGAATCTCTGGAAACACCATATATTTT.

The rearrangement uses TRBV19 and TRBJ2-1, with a tentative D call TRBD1 (5 bases). The CDR3 extends over 15 amino acids. Trimming stripped 6 bases from V and 0 bases from J, with 12 bases between. Germline V gene sequence: CDR1 LNHDA, CDR2 SQIVND (reference sequence). CDR3 region: CASSQDQGSYNEQFF. CDR3 nucleotide sequence: TGTGCCAGTAGCCAAGACCAGGGCTCCTACAATGAGCAGTTCTTC.

The CDR3 region is CASSLFQGSETQYF. The CDR3 DNA sequence: TGTGCCAGCAGTCTTTTTCAGGGGTCGGAGACCCAGTACTTC. The rearrangement joins TRBV25-1 to TRBJ2-5; weak D call: TRBD1 (6 bases). V was trimmed by 5 bases and J by 5 bases, leaving 15 bases between them. Germline lookup yields CDR1 MGHDK and CDR2 SYGVNS. The CDR3 runs to 14 residues.

The V and J genes are TRBV20-1 and TRBJ2-3; 11 positions agree with TRBD1. CDR1 is DFQATT, CDR2 SNEGSKA, per germline (reference sequence). The CDR3 runs to 14 residues. Losses at the gene ends were 5 bases for V and 5 bases for J; bases not matched to a gene: 6. The CDR3 region is CSASGTGGEDTQYF. CDR3 coding DNA: TGCAGTGCTTCCGGGACAGGGGGAGAAGATACGCAGTATTTT.

DNA for the CDR3: TGCGCCAGCAGTGTCGGGTTAGGGCTTACCTACGAGCAGTACTTC. It yields the protein CASSVGLGLTYEQYF. The chain is built from TRBV5-1 and TRBJ2-7; D uncertain. CDR1 SGHRS and CDR2 YFSETQ come from the germline V gene. Trimming pared 5 bases from V and 2 bases from J, leaving 17 bases between. This CDR3 comprises 15 residues.

This clonotype has ten or more counts. This rearrangement joins TRBV5-1 to TRBJ2-7; maybe TRBD2 (7 bases). Per the germline V gene, CDR1 is SGHRS and CDR2 is YFSETQ. V was cut by 0 bases and J by 2 bases, with 15 bases left in between. This CDR3 is 16 amino acids long. The CDR3 loop reads CASSLGGGPSPYEQYV. CDR3 in DNA: TGCGCCAGCAGCTTGGGGGGGGGCCCTTCACCCTACGAGCAGTACGTC.

This clonotype has a handful of counts. The rearrangement links TRBV27 to TRBJ1-1, with D possibly matching TRBD1 (5 bases). The CDR3 length is 13 residues. V was shortened by 6 bases and J by 0 bases, with 8 bases between the two germline ends. Germline assignment: CDR1 MNHEY and CDR2 SMNVEV (reference sequence). The CDR3 sequence is CASRAGLNTEAFF. CDR3 nucleotides: TGTGCCAGCAGGGCGGGGCTGAACACTGAAGCTTTCTTT.

This chain links TRBV29-1 with TRBJ2-3; D gene ambiguous. Trimming removed 4 bases from V and 3 bases from J, with 14 bases in between. Germline V gene lookup returns CDR1 SQVTM and CDR2 ANQGSEA. The CDR3 consists of 14 residues. Here the CDR3 DNA reads TGCAGCGTTGTCCCCCCGAGAGTAACAGATACGCAGTATTTT. Protein product: CSVVPPRVTDTQYF.

The V call is TRBV13, the J call TRBJ1-4; no reliable D call. CDR3 size: 15 residues. Trimming took off 4 bases at V and 10 bases at J, with 19 bases between the two ends. Germline V lookup: CDR1 PRHDT, CDR2 FYEKMQ (reference sequence). The CDR3 is CASSYRLGSGGKLFF. The CDR3 DNA is TGTGCCAGCAGCTACCGACTCGGCTCGGGCGGAAAACTGTTTTTT.

V and J are TRBV19 and TRBJ2-4, with TRBD2 identical over 7 bases. This CDR3 is 13 amino acids long. Trimming cost V 9 bases and J 9 bases; bases outside gene matches: 11. Germline CDR1 reads LNHDA; CDR2 reads SQIVND (reference sequence). CDR3 sequence (DNA): TGTGCCAGCCATAGGGAGGGAGAGATCATTCAGTACTTC. Translation: CASHREGEIIQYF.

This clonotype occurred many times. This sequence joins TRBV6-6 and TRBJ2-1; no clear D. The CDR3 is made up of 15 amino acids. Germline V lookup: CDR1 MNHNY, CDR2 SVGAGI (reference sequence). Trimming pared 7 bases from V and 7 bases from J, leaving 20 bases between. CDR3 amino acids: CASTPPGPLGNEQFF. The CDR3 region has the DNA TGTGCCAGCACACCACCGGGCCCCCTGGGAAATGAGCAGTTCTTC.

This chain connects TRBV11-2 to TRBJ2-5, with D possibly matching TRBD2 (5 bases). With 0 bases removed from V and 5 bases from J, the gap between germline ends came to 10 bases. There are 14 residues in the CDR3. CDR1 and CDR2 from the germline V gene are SGHAT and FQNNGV. In DNA form, the CDR3 reads TGTGCCAGCAGCTTAGAAGTTAGCGTCGAGACCCAGTACTTC. Translated, it gives CASSLEVSVETQYF.

The V and J genes are TRBV19 and TRBJ1-2, with unresolved D. There are 11 residues in the CDR3. Germline V gives CDR1 LNHDA, CDR2 SQIVND (reference sequence). V shed 4 bases and J shed 6 bases, with 6 bases lying between them. In DNA form, the CDR3 reads TGTGCCAGTAGTAACTGGGATGGCTACACCTTC. Translated: CASSNWDGYTF.

In this sample, this clonotype turned up a few times. The gene calls are TRBV12-3 or TRBV12-4 and TRBJ1-1, with no clear D. With 8 bases removed from V and 5 bases from J, the gap between germline ends came to 15 bases. CDR3 length: 13 amino acids. The CDR3 here is CASSSPGWTEAFF. The DNA of the CDR3 is TGTGCCAGCTCCTCGCCGGGATGGACTGAAGCTTTCTTT.

This clonotype was found many times. V and J are TRBV6-2 or TRBV6-3 and TRBJ2-3, with D uncertain. Trimming stripped 10 bases from V and 4 bases from J, with 18 bases between. This CDR3 is built from 14 residues. Germline V CDR1 and CDR2: MNHEY, SVGEGT. CDR3 in amino acids: CATDGSDRPDTQYF. CDR3 bases: TGTGCCACTGACGGTTCGGATCGACCAGATACGCAGTATTTT.

This clonotype was picked up many times. The chain recombines TRBV18 with TRBJ1-2, with TRBD1 identical over 8 bases. J gave up 2 bases and V 3 bases, and 8 bases lay outside the gene matches. CDR1 and CDR2 (germline): KGHSH, LQKENI. CDR3 length: 16 amino acids. The CDR3: CASSPSGQGGNYGYTF. CDR3 in DNA: TGTGCCAGCTCACCTTCAGGACAGGGCGGGAACTATGGCTACACCTTC.

This clonotype showed up many times. This rearrangement joins TRBV6-6 to TRBJ2-3; D remains unclear. CDR3 size: 12 residues. Trimming left V 6 bases short and J 4 bases short, with 8 bases between. Looked up from germline, CDR1 is MNHNY and CDR2 is SVGAGI (reference sequence). The CDR3 sequence is CASRTQSDTQYF. CDR3 coding DNA: TGTGCCAGCAGAACCCAATCAGATACGCAGTATTTT.

This clonotype was observed a few times. This chain uses TRBV30 with TRBJ1-5; D is unclear. Germline V gives CDR1 GTSNPN, CDR2 SVGIG (reference sequence). V lost 2 bases to trimming and J lost 6 bases, with 8 bases between them. The CDR3 sequence is 12 residues long. The CDR3 coding sequence is TGTGCCTGGAGTACAACAGCTCAGCCCCAGCATTTT. It yields the protein CAWSTTAQPQHF.

This clonotype was counted a few times. The chain combines TRBV7-2 with TRBJ2-3; 8 bases match TRBD1. With V trimmed by 5 bases and J by 1 base, 5 bases remained unmatched. Germline V CDR1 and CDR2: SGHTA, FQGNSA. The CDR3 runs to 15 residues. CDR3: CASSRATGGTDTQYF. As DNA, the CDR3 is TGTGCCAGCAGCCGAGCGACAGGGGGCACAGATACGCAGTATTTT.

This clonotype has a count of ten or more. CDR3 DNA: TGTGCCAGCCGAGGACTTGGGGGCCAGTGGGATACGCAGTATTTT. Protein sequence: CASRGLGGQWDTQYF. The genes are TRBV3-1 and TRBJ2-3, with a tentative D call TRBD1 (6 bases). The germline V gene encodes CDR1 LGHDT and CDR2 YNNKEL (reference sequence). The germline V and J ends were trimmed by 8 bases and 6 bases, with 21 bases remaining between them. CDR3 size: 15 residues.

This chain joins TRBV18 and TRBJ2-7, with 11 bases that match TRBD2. This CDR3 contains 14 residues. V was pared by 3 bases and J by 5 bases, with 3 bases of the junction left unmatched. CDR1 is KGHSH, CDR2 LQKENI, per germline. Here the CDR3 DNA reads TGTGCCAGCTCACCTAGCGGGGGGGACCACGAGCAGTACTTC. It codes for CASSPSGGDHEQYF.